The present T cell receptor beta chain was sequenced within a study of OX40 agonist ivuxolimab in advanced cancers. Study-level background: Ivuxolimab doses were 0.01, 0.1, 0.3, 1.5, 3 or 10 mg/kg every 2 weeks. Partial responses occurred in three patients (one hepatocellular carcinoma, two cutaneous melanoma).

The CDR3 sequence is 15 residues long. Trimming cost V 2 bases and J 6 bases, with 17 bases left between them. Germline CDR1 SGHRS, CDR2 YFSETQ. Profiling relied on immunoSEQ multiplex PCR, and the TCRdb table lists in-frame clones only, not all of them. The data show fewer than 85,000 clones, more than 70% seen once. This sequence was found in an adult with an advanced solid tumor such as melanoma, head and neck, liver or kidney cancer. The sequencing here drew on CD4+ or CD8+ T cells sorted from blood, taken in a trial of the OX40 agonist ivuxolimab. This chain joins TRBV5-1 and TRBJ1-1; weak D call: TRBD1 (6 bases). The CDR3 nucleotides are TGCGCCAGCAGCTTCGGGACATTGAAGATCGCTGAAGCTTTCTTT. Protein sequence: CASSFGTLKIAEAFF.